This T cell receptor (beta chain) is drawn from a study of CXCR3-negative and CXCR3-positive naive CD8 T cells. The libraries of TRB cDNA were prepared using 5' RACE with UMI labels. Each CDR3 protein gets one entry in TCRdb, which reprocessed the 5' RACE reads and gives no DNA. The sample totals roughly 50,000 distinct CDR3 sequences. Study observations and caveats: Compared with CXCR3-negative naive cells, CXCR3-positive naive cells showed more hydrophobic TRB CDR3s.

A remark on this clonotype: No antigen is known for it.

CDR3 size: 14 residues. The rearrangement uses TRBV12-3 or TRBV12-4 and TRBJ1-4. Sequenced input: naive CXCR3+ CD8+ T cells from blood. Noted subset: CD45RO-CCR7+CD27+CD95- naive CD8+ T cells expressing CXCR3 (TNR3+). This sequence was found in a human donor in good health. Some clones in this sample may be carry-over from other donors' samples. The CDR3 is CASTEDLFEEKLFF.